The clone carrying this T cell receptor beta chain was counted a single time. The germline V and J ends were trimmed by 0 bases and 2 bases, with 10 bases remaining between them. This CDR3 region has 15 residues. Germline-derived CDR1 and CDR2 are SGDLS and YYNGEE. These data belong to a study of T cell responses to AZD1222 COVID-19 vaccine. Assay used: immunoSEQ multiplex PCR; TCRdb lists only in-frame clones, some missing. Of 100,000 to 150,000 clones listed, 93% are singletons. The chain combines TRBV9 with TRBJ2-3; TRBD2 is a possible D gene (7 bases). The receptor was derived from an adult in good health. The specimen was peripheral blood, collected on day 0 of AZD1222 vaccination. Here the CDR3 reads CASSVEAGATDTQYF. The CDR3 region has the DNA TGTGCCAGCAGCGTAGAGGCGGGGGCCACAGATACGCAGTATTTT. Combining the CDR3 with reference TRBV9 and TRBJ2-3 gives the whole variable domain DSGVTQTPKHLITATGQRVTLRCSPRSGDLSVYWYQQSLDQGLQFLIQYYNGEERAKGNILERFSAQQFPDLHSELNLSSLELGDSALYFCASSVEAGATDTQYFGPGTRLTVL.